These 22 T cell receptor beta chains were all obtained from the same sample, sequenced in a study of T-cell memory formation after mild COVID-19 (dated by TCRdb to 2020 to 2023). The method was 5' RACE. Instrument on record: Illumina NovaSeq 6000. Clones were called with MiXCR by TCRdb after fastp trimmed the public reads at Q25, and only in-frame beta chains were retained. Identical CDR3 proteins give one entry, which carries the most common genes and DNA. Present in this sample are about 390,000 distinct CDR3 sequences, about a sixth of which were seen just once. Approximately 21% of the sample is held by the ten biggest clonotypes. Material for sequencing was PBMCs or a T cell subset sorted from them (not recorded which). The source of these receptors is a man aged 18 to 35 who had mild COVID-19 (a few samples of this study predate the infection). The sample titles of this study are shuffled in the database, so cell type and time point are left out; the donor was told from shared clones.

This clonotype showed up just a few times. V is TRBV20-1 and J is TRBJ1-5, with D perhaps TRBD1 (5 bases). Germline loops: CDR1 DFQATT, CDR2 SNEGSKA (reference sequence). V lost 2 bases, J lost 3 bases, and 20 bases lay in between. CDR3 length: 17 amino acids. The CDR3 region has the DNA TGCAGTGCTAGACCCCACATCCCAGGGCAGAACAATCAGCCCCAGCATTTT. Amino acids: CSARPHIPGQNNQPQHF.

The chain couples TRBV7-2 to TRBJ2-7; the D gene is possibly TRBD2 (6 bases). In germline, CDR1 is SGHTA, CDR2 FQGNSA. Trimming removed 5 bases at V and 2 bases at J, with 10 bases between. The CDR3 loop spans 13 amino acids. This CDR3 reads CASSAGPAYEQYF. The CDR3 DNA reads TGTGCCAGCAGCGCGGGACCAGCCTACGAGCAGTACTTC.

This clonotype was observed a handful of times. The chain uses TRBV10-3 and TRBJ1-6; the D is unclear. Germline CDR1 reads ENHRY; CDR2 reads SYGVKD. V gave up 7 bases and J gave up 5 bases, with 12 bases separating them. The CDR3 spans 14 residues. Here the CDR3 reads CAIKEDGNNSPLHF. CDR3 nucleotide sequence: TGTGCCATCAAGGAGGACGGCAATAATTCACCCCTCCACTTT.

The DNA for the CDR3 is TGTGCCGGAGGACCCTCAACTAATGAAAAACTGTTTTTT. Translated: CAGGPSTNEKLFF. The chain has TRBV7-9 and TRBJ1-4; D is ambiguous. In germline, CDR1 is SEHNR, CDR2 FQNEAQ (reference sequence). Trimming pared 11 bases from V and 0 bases from J, leaving 10 bases between. The CDR3 is 13 residues long.

In this sample, this clonotype turned up a few times. The chain recombines TRBV4-2 with TRBJ2-5; 10 positions agree with TRBD1. The CDR3 has 14 residues. The J segment lost 10 bases and the V segment lost 1 base, leaving 6 bases of the junction unmatched. Germline V gives CDR1 LGHNA, CDR2 YNFKEQ. CDR3 residues: CASSQGTGGYDQYF. CDR3 DNA sequence: TGTGCCAGCAGCCAAGGGACAGGGGGTTACGACCAGTACTTC.

This clonotype was observed a few times. This sequence joins TRBV6-2 or TRBV6-3 and TRBJ2-1, with D unclear. The germline CDR1 and CDR2 sequences are MNHEY and SVGEGT. V was clipped by 2 bases and J by 0 bases, with 8 bases between them. The length of the CDR3 is 15 residues. CDR3 sequence reads: CASSYGRSSYNEQFF. Here the CDR3 DNA reads TGTGCCAGCAGTTACGGGCGAAGCTCCTACAATGAGCAGTTCTTC.

The V gene is TRBV5-1, the J gene TRBJ1-1, with D possibly TRBD1 on 5 matching bases. V lost 0 bases, J lost 10 bases, and 13 bases lay in between. The CDR3 runs to 13 residues. Germline CDR1 is SGHRS and CDR2 is YFSETQ. The CDR3 spells CASSLDPQGPAFF. The CDR3, as DNA: TGCGCCAGCAGCTTGGATCCGCAGGGTCCAGCTTTCTTT. Drawing the rest from reference TRBV5-1 and TRBJ1-1, the complete variable domain is KAGVTQTPRYLIKTRGQQVTLSCSPISGHRSVSWYQQTPGQGLQFLFEYFSETQRNKGNFPGRFSGRQFSNSRSEMNVSTLELGDSALYLCASSLDPQGPAFFGQGTRLTVV.

The CDR3 bases are TGCAGCGTTTCCCTAACAGGGATCGGGGAGACCCAGTACTTC. Amino acid sequence: CSVSLTGIGETQYF. This sequence joins TRBV29-1 and TRBJ2-5; tentatively, D is TRBD1 (6 bases). This CDR3 contains 14 residues. CDR1 SQVTM and CDR2 ANQGSEA come from the germline V gene. V lost 5 bases, J lost 5 bases, and 18 bases lay in between.

This clonotype turned up a few times. This chain uses TRBV7-2 with TRBJ2-4; D is possibly TRBD1 or TRBD2 (6 bases each). The CDR3 is made up of 19 amino acids. Germline V gene sequence: CDR1 SGHTA, CDR2 FQGNSA. V shed 5 bases and J shed 0 bases, with 23 bases lying between them. Here the CDR3 DNA reads TGTGCCAGCAGCCCCCCCGTCGGGGCGGGGACACTAGCCAAAAACATTCAGTACTTC. Translated: CASSPPVGAGTLAKNIQYF.

To note about this clonotype: The DNA is left out, because the CDR3 cannot be placed on it with certainty; the CDR3 is given as TCRdb lists it. CDR3 sequence reads: CASTSGGIYEQYF. The chain combines TRBV7-9 with TRBJ2-7; no check of the table's D call, TRBD2, against the DNA was made. CDR1 and CDR2 from the germline V gene are SEHNR and FQNEAQ (reference sequence). The CDR3 numbers 13 amino acids, ends counted.

V and J are TRBV29-1 and TRBJ1-3; 9 bases map to TRBD1. The CDR3 is made up of 13 amino acids. Germline assignment: CDR1 SQVTM and CDR2 ANQGSEA. V shed 7 bases and J 2 bases; nucleotides not matched to a gene: 3. The CDR3 protein is CSGRTGAGNTIYF. CDR3 coding DNA: TGCAGCGGTCGGACAGGGGCTGGAAACACCATATATTTT.

This chain's CDR3 is CASSYRGQGGSPLHF. The CDR3 bases are TGTGCCAGCAGTTACAGGGGGCAGGGAGGTTCACCCCTCCACTTT. J is TRBJ1-6 and V is TRBV6-6, with 7 bases aligning to TRBD1. The V gene's germline CDR1 is MNHNY and CDR2 SVGAGI (reference sequence). The CDR3 spans 15 residues. After removal of 2 bases from V and 9 bases from J, the junction contained 7 bases not matched to a gene.

The CDR3 loop reads CASSSAGAEETQYF. In DNA form, the CDR3 reads TGCGCCAGCAGCTCAGCGGGGGCGGAAGAGACCCAGTACTTC. The chain employs TRBV5-1 and TRBJ2-5; 8 bases are shared with TRBD2. V lost 3 bases and J lost 3; bases outside the gene matches: 4. Germline CDR1 SGHRS, CDR2 YFSETQ. The CDR3 has 14 amino acids.

This clonotype was observed at least ten times. CDR3 nucleotide sequence: TGTGCCAGCTTCCAGGAGAACACCGGGGAGCTGTTTTTT. Protein: CASFQENTGELFF. The V call is TRBV12-3 or TRBV12-4, the J call TRBJ2-2; D is unclear. With 8 bases removed from V and 1 base from J, the gap between germline ends came to 8 bases. CDR3 length equals 13 residues.

The CDR3 loop is CASSDQATEYF. The DNA of the CDR3 is TGTGCCAGCAGCGACCAAGCGACAGAGTACTTC. This chain connects TRBV11-2 to TRBJ2-5; the D gene is possibly TRBD1 (5 bases). Germline V gene sequence: CDR1 SGHAT, CDR2 FQNNGV. With 5 bases removed from V and 12 bases from J, the gap between germline ends came to 13 bases. The CDR3 totals 11 residues.

V is TRBV23-1 and J is TRBJ2-2; D gene uncertain. TRBV23-1 is treated as an ORF (open reading frame) with a function not yet certain. V dropped 11 bases and J dropped 1 base, with 8 bases sitting between them. This CDR3 is 12 amino acids long. The CDR3 sequence is CAGNRNTGELFF. The CDR3, as DNA: TGCGCCGGCAACAGGAACACCGGGGAGCTGTTTTTT.

This chain links TRBV5-1 with TRBJ2-3; 13 bases align to TRBD2. The length of the CDR3 is 15 residues. Germline CDR1 and CDR2: SGHRS and YFSETQ. J gave up 6 bases and V 5 bases, and 6 bases lay outside the gene matches. The CDR3 nucleotides read TGCGCCAGCAGGATGACTAGCGGGGGGCGGGATACGCAGTATTTT. Its protein product is CASRMTSGGRDTQYF.

V is TRBV7-2 and J is TRBJ2-1; possible D gene TRBD1, 5 bases. The CDR3 extends over 14 amino acids. V lost 4 bases to trimming and J lost 3 bases, with 10 bases between them. Germline assignment: CDR1 SGHTA and CDR2 FQGNSA. The CDR3: CASSSGSGYNEQFF. CDR3 nucleotide sequence: TGTGCCAGCAGCTCAGGGTCCGGCTACAATGAGCAGTTCTTC.

Only a few counts were recorded for this clonotype. The V gene is TRBV4-1, the J gene TRBJ1-1; maybe TRBD1 (5 bases). Trimming cost V 0 bases and J 2 bases, with 10 bases left between them. Germline-derived CDR1 and CDR2 are MGHRA and YSYEKL. The CDR3 extends over 15 amino acids. CDR3 bases: TGCGCCAGCAGCCAAGAGGGTACAGGCAACACTGAAGCTTTCTTT. This encodes CASSQEGTGNTEAFF.

The chain joins TRBV5-1 to TRBJ1-1; 8 bases map to TRBD1. The CDR3 loop spans 15 amino acids. V was pared by 5 bases and J by 3 bases, with 9 bases of the junction left unmatched. Germline CDR1 and CDR2: SGHRS and YFSETQ. The CDR3 loop reads CASSSGGMADTEAFF. The CDR3 coding sequence is TGCGCCAGCAGTTCAGGGGGCATGGCGGACACTGAAGCTTTCTTT.

This clonotype is a singleton in its sample. This chain uses TRBV3-1 with TRBJ2-5; D unclear. Trimming cost V 3 bases and J 2 bases, with 4 bases left between them. Germline loops: CDR1 LGHDT, CDR2 YNNKEL (reference sequence). The CDR3 is made up of 12 amino acids. The CDR3 DNA reads as TGTGCCAGCAGCCAGGAGCAAGAGACCCAGTACTTC. It yields the protein CASSQEQETQYF.

This sequence joins TRBV7-2 and TRBJ2-1; no clear D. V lost 3 bases, J lost 7 bases, and 13 bases lay in between. The CDR3 is 14 residues long. Germline values: CDR1 SGHTA, CDR2 FQGNSA. The CDR3, as DNA: TGTGCCAGCAGCTTCACCCCCAGGTGGAATGAGCAGTTCTTC. Translating it yields CASSFTPRWNEQFF.